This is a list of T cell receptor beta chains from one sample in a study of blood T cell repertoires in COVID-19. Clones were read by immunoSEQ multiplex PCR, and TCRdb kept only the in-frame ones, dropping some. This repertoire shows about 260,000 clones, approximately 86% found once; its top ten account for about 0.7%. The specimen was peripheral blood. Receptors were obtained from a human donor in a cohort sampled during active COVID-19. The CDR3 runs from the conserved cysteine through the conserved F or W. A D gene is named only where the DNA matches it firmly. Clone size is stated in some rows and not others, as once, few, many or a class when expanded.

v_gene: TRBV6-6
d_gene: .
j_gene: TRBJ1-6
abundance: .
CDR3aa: CASSHELSYNSPLHF
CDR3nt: TGTGCCAGCAGTCATGAGCTCTCCTATAATTCACCCCTCCACTTT

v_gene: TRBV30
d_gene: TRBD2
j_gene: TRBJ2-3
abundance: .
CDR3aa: CAWTRLAGDRDTQYF
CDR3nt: TGTGCCTGGACCCGACTAGCGGGGGACCGAGATACGCAGTATTTT

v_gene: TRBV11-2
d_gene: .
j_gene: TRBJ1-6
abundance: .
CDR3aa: CASSLAGSPLHF
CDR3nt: TGTGCCAGCAGCTTAGCGGGTTCACCCCTCCACTTT

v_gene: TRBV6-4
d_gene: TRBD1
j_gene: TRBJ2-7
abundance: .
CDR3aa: CASSDFDRGISYEQYF
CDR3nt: TGTGCCAGCAGTGACTTTGACAGGGGGATCTCCTACGAGCAGTACTTC

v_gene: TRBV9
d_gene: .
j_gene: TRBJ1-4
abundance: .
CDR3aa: CASSVAGANEKLFF
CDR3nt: TGTGCCAGCAGCGTAGCGGGGGCTAATGAAAAACTGTTTTTT

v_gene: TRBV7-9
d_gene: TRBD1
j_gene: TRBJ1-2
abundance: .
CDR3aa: CASSIGTGKGYTF
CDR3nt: TGTGCCAGCAGCATAGGGACAGGGAAGGGCTACACCTTC

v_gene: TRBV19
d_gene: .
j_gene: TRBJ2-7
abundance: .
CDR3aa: CASSITGSYEQYF
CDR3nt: TGTGCCAGTAGTATTACAGGGTCCTACGAGCAGTACTTC

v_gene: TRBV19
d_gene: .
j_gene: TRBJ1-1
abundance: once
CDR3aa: CASSAKPGQLNTEAFF
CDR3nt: TGTGCCAGTAGTGCAAAACCTGGACAGCTTAACACTGAAGCTTTCTTT

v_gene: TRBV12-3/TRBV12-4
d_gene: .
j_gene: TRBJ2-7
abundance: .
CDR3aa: CASSPSDSYEQYF
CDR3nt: TGTGCCAGCAGTCCCTCAGACAGTTACGAGCAGTACTTC

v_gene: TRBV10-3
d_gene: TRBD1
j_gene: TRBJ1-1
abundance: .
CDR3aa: CATGTGKNTEAFF
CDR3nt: TGTGCCACCGGGACAGGGAAGAACACTGAAGCTTTCTTT

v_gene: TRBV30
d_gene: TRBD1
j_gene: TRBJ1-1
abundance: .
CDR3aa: CAFRADRGSEAFF
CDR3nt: TGTGCCTTCCGAGCGGACAGGGGGTCTGAAGCTTTCTTT

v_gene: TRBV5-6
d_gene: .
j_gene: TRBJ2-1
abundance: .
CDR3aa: CASGTGFYNEQFF
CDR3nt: TGTGCCAGTGGTACGGGGTTCTACAATGAGCAGTTCTTC

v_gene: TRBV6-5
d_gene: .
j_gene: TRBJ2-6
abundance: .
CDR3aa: CASSSDSSGANVLTF
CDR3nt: TGTGCCAGCAGTTCCGATAGCTCTGGGGCCAACGTCCTGACTTTC

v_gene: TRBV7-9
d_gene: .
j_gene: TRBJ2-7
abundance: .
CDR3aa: CASSLALGAYEQYF
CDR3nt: TGTGCCAGCAGCTTAGCGTTAGGGGCCTACGAGCAGTACTTC

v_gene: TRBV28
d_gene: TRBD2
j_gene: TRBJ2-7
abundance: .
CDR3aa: CASTAGLFSYEQYF
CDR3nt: TGTGCCAGCACTGCGGGACTATTCTCCTACGAGCAGTACTTC

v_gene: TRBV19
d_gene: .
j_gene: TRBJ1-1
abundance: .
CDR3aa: CASTRPVGGRKNTEAFF
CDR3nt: TGTGCCAGTACACGCCCGGTAGGAGGCAGGAAGAACACTGAAGCTTTCTTT

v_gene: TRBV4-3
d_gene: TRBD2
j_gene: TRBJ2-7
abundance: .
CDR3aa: CASSRDLAGAGYEQYF
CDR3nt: TGCGCCAGCAGCCGAGACCTAGCGGGAGCCGGGTACGAGCAGTACTTC

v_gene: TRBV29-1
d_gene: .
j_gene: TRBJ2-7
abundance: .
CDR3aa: CSVGRHSYEQYF
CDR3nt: TGCAGCGTTGGCAGACACTCCTACGAGCAGTACTTC

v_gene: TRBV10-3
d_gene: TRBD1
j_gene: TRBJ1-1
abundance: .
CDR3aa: CAISGDRGNTEAFF
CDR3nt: TGTGCCATCAGTGGGGACAGGGGTAACACTGAAGCTTTCTTT

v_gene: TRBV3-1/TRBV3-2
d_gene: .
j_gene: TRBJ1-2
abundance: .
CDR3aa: CASSPLPGALHGYTF
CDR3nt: TGTGCCAGCAGCCCTCTCCCAGGGGCTTTGCATGGCTACACCTTC

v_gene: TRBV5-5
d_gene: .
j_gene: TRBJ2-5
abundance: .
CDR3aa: CASSFRLDRQETQYF
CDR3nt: TGTGCCAGCAGCTTCAGACTAGACCGCCAAGAGACCCAGTACTTC

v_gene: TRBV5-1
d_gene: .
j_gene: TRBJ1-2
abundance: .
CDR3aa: CASSLEGGNYGYTF
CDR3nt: TGCGCCAGCAGCTTGGAAGGGGGAAACTATGGCTACACCTTC

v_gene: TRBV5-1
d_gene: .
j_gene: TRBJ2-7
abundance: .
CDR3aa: CASSPTSREQYF
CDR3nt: TGCGCCAGCAGCCCTACTAGCAGGGAGCAGTACTTC

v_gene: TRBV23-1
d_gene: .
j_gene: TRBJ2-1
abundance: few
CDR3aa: CASSHNGFLYNEQFF
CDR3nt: TGCGCCAGCAGTCATAACGGGTTCCTTTACAATGAGCAGTTCTTC

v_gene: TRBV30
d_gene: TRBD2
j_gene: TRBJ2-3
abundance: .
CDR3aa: CAWKPSGSGTDTQYF
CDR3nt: TGTGCCTGGAAGCCCAGCGGGAGTGGAACAGATACGCAGTATTTT

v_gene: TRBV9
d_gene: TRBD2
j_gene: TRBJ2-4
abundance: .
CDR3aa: CASSVGPGLAGGIQYF
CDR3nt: TGTGCCAGCAGCGTAGGACCGGGACTAGCGGGAGGCATTCAGTACTTC

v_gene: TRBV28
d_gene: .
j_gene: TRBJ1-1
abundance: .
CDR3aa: CASRLITNTEAFF
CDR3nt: TGTGCCAGCAGACTAATAACTAACACTGAAGCTTTCTTT

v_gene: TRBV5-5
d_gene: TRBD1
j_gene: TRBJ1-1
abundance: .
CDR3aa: CASNPTDRASTEAFF
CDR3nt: TGTGCCAGCAATCCCACGGACAGGGCGAGCACTGAAGCTTTCTTT

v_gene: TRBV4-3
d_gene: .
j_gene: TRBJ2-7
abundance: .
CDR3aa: CASSPIQGTYEQYF
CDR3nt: TGCGCCAGCAGCCCTATTCAGGGGACCTACGAGCAGTACTTC

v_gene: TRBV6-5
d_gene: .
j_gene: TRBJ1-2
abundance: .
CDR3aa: CASSYSLYRDLYGYTF
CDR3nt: TGTGCCAGCAGTTACTCCCTATACAGGGACCTCTATGGCTACACCTTC

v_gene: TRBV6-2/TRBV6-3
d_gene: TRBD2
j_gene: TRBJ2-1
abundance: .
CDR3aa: CASSYLAGDAAYNEQFF
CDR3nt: TGTGCCAGCAGTTACCTAGCGGGAGATGCGGCGTACAATGAGCAGTTCTTC

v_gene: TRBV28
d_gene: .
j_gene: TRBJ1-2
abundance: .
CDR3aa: CASSGQPIVYGYTF
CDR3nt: TGTGCCAGCAGCGGACAGCCAATTGTCTATGGCTACACCTTC

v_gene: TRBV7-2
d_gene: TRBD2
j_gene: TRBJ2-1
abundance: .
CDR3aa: CASSQGVAGGREQFF
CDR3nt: TGTGCCAGCAGCCAGGGGGTAGCGGGAGGGCGTGAGCAGTTCTTC

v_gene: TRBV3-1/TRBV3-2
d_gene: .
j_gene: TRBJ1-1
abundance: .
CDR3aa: CASSQADTEAFF
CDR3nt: TGTGCCAGCAGCCAAGCCGACACTGAAGCTTTCTTT

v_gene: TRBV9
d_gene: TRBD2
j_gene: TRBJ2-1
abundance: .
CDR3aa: CASSVGRESVYNEQFF
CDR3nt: TGTGCCAGCAGCGTAGGGCGGGAGTCAGTCTACAATGAGCAGTTCTTC

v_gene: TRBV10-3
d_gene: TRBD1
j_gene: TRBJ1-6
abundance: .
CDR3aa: CAISEGQDNSPLHF
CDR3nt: TGTGCCATCAGTGAGGGACAGGATAATTCACCCCTCCACTTT

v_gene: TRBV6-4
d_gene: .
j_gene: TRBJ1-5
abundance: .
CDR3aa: CASTNRRSPNQPQHF
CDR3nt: TGTGCCAGCACGAACAGGCGCTCTCCCAATCAGCCCCAGCATTTT

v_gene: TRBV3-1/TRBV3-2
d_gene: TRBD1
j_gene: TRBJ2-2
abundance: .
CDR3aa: CASSQGQGNTGELFF
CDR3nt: TGTGCCAGCAGCCAAGGACAGGGAAACACCGGGGAGCTGTTTTTT

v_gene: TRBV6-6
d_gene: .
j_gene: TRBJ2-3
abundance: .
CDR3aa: CASNIARGAGTDTQYF
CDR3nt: TGTGCCAGCAATATTGCCCGGGGGGCTGGCACAGATACGCAGTATTTT

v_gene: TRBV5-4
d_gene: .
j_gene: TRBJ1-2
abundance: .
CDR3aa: CASSLDNYGYTF
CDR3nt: TGTGCCAGCAGCCTAGACAACTATGGCTACACCTTC

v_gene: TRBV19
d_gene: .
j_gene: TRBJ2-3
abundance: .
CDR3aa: CASTAFSGSTDTQYF
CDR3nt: TGTGCCAGTACCGCATTTAGCGGTAGCACAGATACGCAGTATTTT

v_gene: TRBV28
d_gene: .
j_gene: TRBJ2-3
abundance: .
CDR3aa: CASRLGGAQSDTQYF
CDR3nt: TGTGCCAGCAGGCTTGGGGGGGCGCAATCGGATACGCAGTATTTT

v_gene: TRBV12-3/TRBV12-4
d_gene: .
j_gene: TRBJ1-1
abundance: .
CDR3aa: CASSLRETEAFF
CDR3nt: TGTGCCAGCAGTTTGCGGGAGACTGAAGCTTTCTTT

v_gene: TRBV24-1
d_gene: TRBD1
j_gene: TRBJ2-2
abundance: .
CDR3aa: CATGTENTGELFF
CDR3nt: TGTGCCACCGGGACAGAGAACACCGGGGAGCTGTTTTTT

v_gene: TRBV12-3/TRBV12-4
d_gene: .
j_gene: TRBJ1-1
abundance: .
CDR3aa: CASSFFGNTEAFF
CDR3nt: TGTGCCAGCAGTTTTTTCGGGAACACTGAAGCTTTCTTT

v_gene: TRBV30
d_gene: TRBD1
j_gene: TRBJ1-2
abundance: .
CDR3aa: CAWSAGTGTLEGYTF
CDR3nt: TGTGCCTGGAGCGCCGGGACAGGGACTTTAGAGGGCTACACCTTC

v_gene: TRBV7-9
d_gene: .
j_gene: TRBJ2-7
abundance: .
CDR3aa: CASSFLLGGEAYEQYF
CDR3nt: TGTGCCAGCAGCTTTCTTCTTGGAGGGGAGGCCTACGAGCAGTACTTC

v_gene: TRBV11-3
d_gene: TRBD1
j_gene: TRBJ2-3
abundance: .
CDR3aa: CASSLGQGTDTQYF
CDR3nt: TGTGCCAGCAGCTTAGGACAGGGGACAGATACGCAGTATTTT

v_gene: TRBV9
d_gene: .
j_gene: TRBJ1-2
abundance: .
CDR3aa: CASSVKAGGGYTF
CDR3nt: TGTGCCAGCAGCGTAAAGGCAGGAGGGGGCTACACCTTC

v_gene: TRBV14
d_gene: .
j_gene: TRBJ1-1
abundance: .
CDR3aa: CASSRRGSKNTEAFF
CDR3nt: TGTGCCAGCAGCCGAAGGGGGAGTAAGAACACTGAAGCTTTCTTT

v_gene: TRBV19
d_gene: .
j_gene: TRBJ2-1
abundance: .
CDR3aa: CASNLNGANEQFF
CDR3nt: TGTGCCAGTAACCTGAACGGAGCTAATGAGCAGTTCTTC

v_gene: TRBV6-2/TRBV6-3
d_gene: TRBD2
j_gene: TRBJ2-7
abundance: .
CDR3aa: CASSSGLAGGPRNF
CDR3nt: TGTGCCAGCAGTTCCGGACTAGCGGGAGGGCCTAGGAACTTC

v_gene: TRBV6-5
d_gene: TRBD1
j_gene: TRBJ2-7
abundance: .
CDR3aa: CASSYSTGAVSYEQYF
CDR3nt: TGTGCCAGCAGTTACTCGACAGGGGCCGTCTCCTACGAGCAGTACTTC

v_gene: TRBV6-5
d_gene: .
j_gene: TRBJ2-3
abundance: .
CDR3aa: CASRSLPADTQYF
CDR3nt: TGTGCCAGCAGGTCCCTCCCAGCAGATACGCAGTATTTT

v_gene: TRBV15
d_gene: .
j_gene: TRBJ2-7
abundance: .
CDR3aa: CATSRERSANYEQYF
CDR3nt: TGTGCCACCAGCAGAGAGCGGTCAGCTAACTACGAGCAGTACTTC